The 23 T cell receptor beta chains presented below share a single source sample, sequenced in a study of blood T cell repertoires in COVID-19. Libraries were prepared by immunoSEQ multiplex PCR; TCRdb keeps only in-frame clonotypes and omits some of them. The table has a few hundred thousand clones, roughly 86% seen once. The sequenced material came from PBMCs or T cells enriched from blood (not recorded which). These receptors were collected from a woman younger than 30 who had recovered from COVID-19.

V is TRBV28 and J is TRBJ2-7; 7 bases line up with TRBD1. Trimming at V came to 5 bases and at J to 2 bases, leaving 12 bases not matched to a gene. The CDR3 has 16 residues. CDR1 is MDHEN, CDR2 SYDVKM, per germline. CDR3 loop: CASSGHGTAEAYEQYF. The DNA for the CDR3 is TGTGCCAGCAGTGGACATGGGACAGCTGAGGCCTACGAGCAGTACTTC.

J is TRBJ2-7 and V is TRBV19; no definite D call. Germline V gene lookup returns CDR1 LNHDA and CDR2 SQIVND (reference sequence). The CDR3 totals 13 residues. V dropped 3 bases and J dropped 7 bases, with 13 bases sitting between them. The CDR3 DNA reads as TGTGCCAGTAGTATTGGGCTCTTGACGGAGCAGTACTTC. It translates to CASSIGLLTEQYF.

The rearrangement links TRBV7-9 to TRBJ1-2; 7 bases map to TRBD1. The V segment lost 3 bases and the J segment 8 bases; nucleotides outside the gene matches: 6. CDR1 and CDR2 (germline): SEHNR, FQNEAQ (reference sequence). The CDR3 has 13 residues. CDR3 sequence: CASSFEGAKGYTF. For the CDR3, the DNA is TGTGCCAGCAGCTTCGAGGGGGCGAAAGGCTACACCTTC.

V is TRBV6-5 and J is TRBJ2-3; D gene uncertain. This CDR3 region has 15 residues. The V end lost 6 bases, the J end lost 0 bases, and 13 bases lay between the germline ends. Germline V CDR1 and CDR2: MNHEY, SVGAGI. The CDR3 sequence is CASRMGLPSTDTQYF. The CDR3 nucleotides read TGTGCCAGCAGGATGGGCTTACCTAGCACAGATACGCAGTATTTT.

The CDR3 loop is CASSYIRTGHNQPQHF. The CDR3 DNA reads TGTGCCAGCAGTTATATTCGGACAGGCCACAATCAGCCCCAGCATTTT. The rearrangement uses TRBV6-2 or TRBV6-3 and TRBJ1-5, with 7 bases lining up with TRBD1. The CDR3 runs 16 residues. CDR1 and CDR2 (germline): MNHEY, SVGEGT. V lost 3 bases to trimming and J lost 3 bases; unmatched junction nucleotides: 8.

The CDR3 DNA sequence: TGTGCCAGCTCACCTGATACAGGGCTCCCTGGCTACACCTTC. As protein: CASSPDTGLPGYTF. The chain recombines TRBV18 with TRBJ1-2; D perhaps matches TRBD1 (6 bases). Germline values: CDR1 KGHSH, CDR2 LQKENI. This CDR3 comprises 14 residues. V was clipped by 3 bases and J by 7 bases, with 15 bases between them.

The chain is built from TRBV4-2 and TRBJ2-7; D not certain. The V gene lost 0 bases and the J gene lost 3 bases, with 6 bases spanning the gap. The germline V gene encodes CDR1 LGHNA and CDR2 YNFKEQ. The CDR3 runs to 13 residues. The CDR3 reads CASSQETVYEQYF. CDR3 DNA sequence: TGTGCCAGCAGCCAAGAGACTGTCTACGAGCAGTACTTC.

V usage is TRBV2 and J usage is TRBJ2-7; 11 bases line up with TRBD1. The CDR3 has 14 amino acids. V shed 5 bases and J 3 bases; nucleotides not matched to a gene: 3. Germline V CDR1 and CDR2: SNHLY, FYNNEI. CDR3 loop: CASSFGTGGYEQYF. For the CDR3, the DNA is TGTGCCAGCAGTTTCGGGACAGGGGGCTACGAGCAGTACTTC.

The rearrangement joins TRBV24-1 to TRBJ2-5; possible D gene TRBD1, 5 bases. The V and J ends lost 0 bases and 6 bases respectively, with 25 bases between them. CDR1 KGHDR and CDR2 SFDVKD come from the germline V gene. The CDR3 loop spans 19 amino acids. Here the CDR3 DNA reads TGTGCCACCAGTGATTTGCGACTCCAGGGCCCCAGGGTACGTAAGACCCAGTACTTC. As protein: CATSDLRLQGPRVRKTQYF.

The chain recombines TRBV7-9 with TRBJ1-5; D not resolved. The CDR3 totals 14 residues. Per the germline V gene, CDR1 is SEHNR and CDR2 is FQNEAQ (reference sequence). Trimming took off 5 bases at V and 0 bases at J, with 8 bases between the two ends. This CDR3 is CASSGTNSNQPQHF. CDR3 bases: TGTGCCAGCAGCGGTACTAATAGCAATCAGCCCCAGCATTTT.

This clone has only one observation. The rearrangement joins TRBV15 to TRBJ2-3; TRBD2 matches at 12 bases. There are 17 residues in the CDR3. Germline V gene sequence: CDR1 LNHNV, CDR2 YYDKDF (reference sequence). V lost 3 bases, J lost 2 bases, and 6 bases stayed unmatched. Written as DNA, the CDR3 is TGTGCCACCAGCAGTAGACTAGCGGGAGTTATCACAGATACGCAGTATTTT. Protein sequence: CATSSRLAGVITDTQYF.

This rearrangement joins TRBV5-1 to TRBJ1-4; 7 positions match TRBD1. V lost 0 bases to trimming and J lost 8 bases; unmatched junction nucleotides: 4. Germline V gene sequence: CDR1 SGHRS, CDR2 YFSETQ. CDR3 length: 14 residues. For the CDR3, the DNA is TGCGCCAGCAGCTTGGCCAGGGGGGCGGAAAAACTGTTTTTT. Protein product: CASSLARGAEKLFF.

This chain connects TRBV28 to TRBJ2-2; 7 bases match TRBD1. CDR1 is MDHEN, CDR2 SYDVKM, per germline. The CDR3 extends over 15 amino acids. Losses at the gene ends were 6 bases for V and 0 bases for J; bases not matched to a gene: 4. Written as DNA, the CDR3 is TGTGCCAGCAGCCCCGGGACAGCGAACACCGGGGAGCTGTTTTTT. Its protein product is CASSPGTANTGELFF.

V gene TRBV18 combines with J gene TRBJ1-2, with D tentatively TRBD1 (5 bases). The V and J ends lost 0 bases and 4 bases respectively, with 15 bases between them. This CDR3 spans 16 amino acids. Per the germline V gene, CDR1 is KGHSH and CDR2 is LQKENI. CDR3 region: CASSPPGRNSLYGYTF. The CDR3 DNA reads TGTGCCAGCTCACCACCGGGGCGGAACTCTCTCTATGGCTACACCTTC.

DNA for the CDR3: TGTGCCAGCAGTTTCCTGGACAGGGACACCGGGGAGCTGTTTTTT. Translation: CASSFLDRDTGELFF. The V call is TRBV28, the J call TRBJ2-2; 8 positions agree with TRBD1. The V gene's germline CDR1 is MDHEN and CDR2 SYDVKM. The J segment lost 3 bases and the V segment lost 3 bases, leaving 3 bases of the junction unmatched. The length of the CDR3 is 15 residues.

V usage is TRBV4-2 and J usage is TRBJ2-7; 8 bases map to TRBD1. CDR1 is LGHNA, CDR2 YNFKEQ, per germline. The CDR3 covers 14 residues. V lost 1 base, J lost 5 bases, and 4 bases stayed unmatched. CDR3 region: CASSQGTGYDEQYF. In DNA form, the CDR3 reads TGTGCCAGCAGCCAAGGGACAGGGTACGACGAGCAGTACTTC.

The CDR3 nucleotides are TGTGCCAGCAGTCGCCCAACAGGGGCTGGTAACACTGAAGCTTTCTTT. This sequence encodes CASSRPTGAGNTEAFF. This chain links TRBV27 with TRBJ1-1, with 7 bases that match TRBD1. V dropped 5 bases and J dropped 2; count of bases not matched to a gene: 11. This CDR3 spans 16 amino acids. The germline V gene encodes CDR1 MNHEY and CDR2 SMNVEV (reference sequence).

The rearrangement joins TRBV19 to TRBJ1-6, with TRBD1 matching over 7 bases. The V and J ends lost 6 bases and 6 bases, in that order; junction bases with no gene match: 11. CDR1 LNHDA and CDR2 SQIVND come from the germline V gene (reference sequence). This CDR3 has 16 amino acids. The CDR3, as DNA: TGTGCCAGTAGCCTAATGCCGGGACAGCCTAATTCACCCCTCCACTTT. Protein product: CASSLMPGQPNSPLHF.

The count of this clone is one. The rearrangement joins TRBV3-1 (or the pseudogene TRBV3-2) to TRBJ1-1, with 7 positions matching TRBD1. The CDR3 runs 16 residues. CDR1 is LGHDT and CDR2 is YNNKEL in the germline V gene (reference sequence). V shed 4 bases and J 2 bases; nucleotides not matched to a gene: 10. The CDR3 spells CASSPRLTGYNTEAFF. The DNA of the CDR3 is TGTGCCAGCAGCCCTAGACTGACAGGGTACAACACTGAAGCTTTCTTT.

This rearrangement joins TRBV6-5 to TRBJ2-3; TRBD2 agrees at 10 bases. Losses at the gene ends were 6 bases for V and 4 bases for J; bases not matched to a gene: 4. The germline V gene has CDR1 MNHEY and CDR2 SVGAGI. The CDR3 spans 14 residues. The CDR3 is CASSPAGGPDTQYF. The CDR3 DNA sequence: TGTGCCAGCAGCCCAGCGGGAGGGCCAGATACGCAGTATTTT.

The chain uses TRBV19 and TRBJ1-3; TRBD1 agrees at 7 bases. The V gene's germline CDR1 is LNHDA and CDR2 SQIVND (reference sequence). V lost 3 bases and J lost 4; bases outside the gene matches: 9. The CDR3 extends over 16 amino acids. CDR3 nucleotides: TGTGCCAGTAGTATCGGTACCGGGACAGTCGGAAACACCATATATTTT. Protein product: CASSIGTGTVGNTIYF.

The chain joins TRBV5-6 to TRBJ2-4, with TRBD1 matching 12 bases. Germline loops: CDR1 SGHDT, CDR2 YYEEEE. The CDR3 is 18 amino acids. V gave up 4 bases and J gave up 0 bases; unmatched junction bases: 8. CDR3 DNA sequence: TGTGCCAGCAGCCGGGACAGGGGGCCGACACTAGCCAAAAACATTCAGTACTTC. Its translation: CASSRDRGPTLAKNIQYF. Combining the CDR3 with reference TRBV5-6 and TRBJ2-4 gives the whole variable domain DAGVTQSPTHLIKTRGQQVTLRCSPKSGHDTVSWYQQALGQGPQFIFQYYEEEERQRGNFPDRFSGHQFPNYSSELNVNALLLGDSALYLCASSRDRGPTLAKNIQYFGAGTRLSVL.

The J gene is TRBJ1-1, the V gene TRBV10-3; tentatively, D is TRBD1 (5 bases). The germline V and J ends were trimmed by 6 bases and 3 bases, with 26 bases remaining between them. Germline CDR1 is ENHRY and CDR2 is SYGVKD. The CDR3 length is 18 residues. The CDR3 spells CAIRSTWGVAVKDTEAFF. The CDR3 nucleotides are TGTGCCATCAGAAGTACATGGGGGGTTGCAGTAAAGGACACTGAAGCTTTCTTT.